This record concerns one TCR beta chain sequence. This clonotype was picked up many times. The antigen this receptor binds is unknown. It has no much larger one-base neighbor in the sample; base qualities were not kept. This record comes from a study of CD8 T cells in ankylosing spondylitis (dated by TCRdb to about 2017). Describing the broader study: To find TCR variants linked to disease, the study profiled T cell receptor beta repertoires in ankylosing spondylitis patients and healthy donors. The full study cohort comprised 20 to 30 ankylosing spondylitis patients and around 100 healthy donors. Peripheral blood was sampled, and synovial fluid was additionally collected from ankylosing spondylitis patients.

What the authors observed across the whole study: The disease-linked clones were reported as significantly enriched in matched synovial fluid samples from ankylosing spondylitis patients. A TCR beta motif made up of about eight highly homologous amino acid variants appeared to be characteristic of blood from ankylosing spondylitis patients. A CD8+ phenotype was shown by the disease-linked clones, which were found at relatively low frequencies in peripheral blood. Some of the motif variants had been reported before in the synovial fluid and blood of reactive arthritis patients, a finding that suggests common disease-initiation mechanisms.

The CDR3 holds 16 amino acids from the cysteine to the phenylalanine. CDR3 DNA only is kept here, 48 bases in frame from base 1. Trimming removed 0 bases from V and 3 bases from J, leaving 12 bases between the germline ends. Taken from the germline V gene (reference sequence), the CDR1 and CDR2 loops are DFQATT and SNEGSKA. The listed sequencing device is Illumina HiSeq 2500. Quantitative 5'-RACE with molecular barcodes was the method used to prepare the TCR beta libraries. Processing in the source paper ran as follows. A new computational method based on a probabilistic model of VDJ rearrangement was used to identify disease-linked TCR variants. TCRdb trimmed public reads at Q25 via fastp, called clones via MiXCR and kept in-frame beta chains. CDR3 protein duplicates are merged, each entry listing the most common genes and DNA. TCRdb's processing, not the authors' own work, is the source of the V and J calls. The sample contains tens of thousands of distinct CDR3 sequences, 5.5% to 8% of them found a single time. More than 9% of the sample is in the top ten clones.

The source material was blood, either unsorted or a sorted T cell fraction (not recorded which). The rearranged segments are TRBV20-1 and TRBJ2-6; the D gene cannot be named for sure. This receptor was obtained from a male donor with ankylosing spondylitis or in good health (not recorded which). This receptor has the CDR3 CSARDPVPYGANVLTF. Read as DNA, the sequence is TGCAGTGCTAGAGATCCGGTCCCGTATGGGGCCAACGTCCTGACTTTC.